A single sample is the source of the 22 T cell receptor beta chains below, sequenced in a study of T cell repertoires in cytomegalovirus infection. Via MiXCR, TCRdb re-called the reads, giving one row per CDR3 protein. The sample includes 150,000 to 160,000 distinct CDR3 sequences, around 20% seen only once; the top ten take about 10%. The source material was PBMCs. All receptors come from a human donor in good health (CMV status not recorded). Some clones in this sample may be carry-over from other donors' samples.

Regarding this clonotype: A much larger clone differs by one base, so this may be a read error. This rearrangement joins TRBV7-4 to TRBJ2-1; D is ambiguous. The CDR3 has 16 amino acids. Trimming stripped 5 bases from V and 6 bases from J, with 20 bases between. Germline assignment: CDR1 SGHVT and CDR2 SQSDAQ. CDR3 protein: CASSQTRGRVSNEQFF. The CDR3 DNA is TGTGCCAGCAGCCAGACCAGAGGAAGGGTTTCCAATGAGCAGTTCTTC.

This clonotype was seen repeatedly, ten times or more. As DNA, the CDR3 is TGTGCCAGCAGCTTACGGACGGGGGAGCAGTACTTC. It is translated as CASSLRTGEQYF. V usage is TRBV7-8 and J usage is TRBJ2-7; possibly TRBD2 for D (5 bases). This CDR3 comprises 12 residues. The V and J ends lost 2 bases and 7 bases respectively, with 9 bases between them. Per germline, CDR1 SGHVS and CDR2 FQNEAQ.

V is TRBV3-1 and J is TRBJ2-6; TRBD2 agrees at 8 bases. The CDR3 contains 21 residues. Trimming took 0 bases from V and 4 from J; bases not matched to a gene: 17. Germline lookup yields CDR1 LGHDT and CDR2 YNNKEL (reference sequence). CDR3 bases: TGTGCCAGCAGCCAAGATTCAACGGGAGGGCCGTTAAATTCAGGGGCCAACGTCCTGACTTTC. Encoded protein: CASSQDSTGGPLNSGANVLTF.

V gene TRBV28 combines with J gene TRBJ2-3; 7 bases line up with TRBD1. V lost 7 bases and J lost 1; bases outside the gene matches: 8. The CDR3 loop spans 15 amino acids. Germline V gene lookup returns CDR1 MDHEN and CDR2 SYDVKM. The CDR3 DNA reads as TGTGCCAGCAACACGGGGACAGTCGGCACAGATACGCAGTATTTT. This encodes CASNTGTVGTDTQYF.

This chain connects TRBV19 to TRBJ1-5, with TRBD1 matching 9 bases. CDR1 is LNHDA and CDR2 is SQIVND in the germline V gene (reference sequence). The CDR3 has 18 amino acids. The V and J ends lost 10 bases and 1 base, in that order; junction bases with no gene match: 17. The CDR3, as DNA: TGTGCCACCACGAAGGGACAGGGCTTCCTTAAAAGCAATCAGCCCCAGCATTTT. Translating it yields CATTKGQGFLKSNQPQHF.

This chain links TRBV6-6 with TRBJ2-3; D ambiguous. CDR1 and CDR2 from the germline V gene are MNHNY and SVGAGI (reference sequence). V lost 7 bases to trimming and J lost 0 bases, with 17 bases between them. This CDR3 spans 16 amino acids. The CDR3 reads CASTVEAFSSTDTQYF. The CDR3 DNA is TGTGCCAGCACCGTTGAAGCTTTTTCTAGCACAGATACGCAGTATTTT.

This clonotype was counted at least ten times. The chain employs TRBV7-2 and TRBJ2-1; 14 bases align to TRBD2. The CDR3 has 15 amino acids. J lost 13 bases, V lost 5 bases, and 10 bases had no gene match. Germline V gene lookup returns CDR1 SGHTA and CDR2 FQGNSA. The CDR3 sequence: CASSPGLAGGTVQFF. CDR3 nucleotide sequence: TGTGCCAGCAGCCCCGGACTAGCGGGGGGCACCGTACAGTTCTTC.

The chain employs TRBV11-2 and TRBJ2-2, with 7 nucleotides matching TRBD2. This CDR3 region has 19 residues. Germline V CDR1 and CDR2: SGHAT, FQNNGV. Losses at the gene ends were 4 bases for V and 5 bases for J; bases not matched to a gene: 19. The chain's CDR3 is CASSSTFGAGGRRTGELFF. The DNA for the CDR3 is TGTGCCAGCAGCTCCACCTTTGGGGCCGGCGGGAGAAGAACCGGGGAGCTGTTTTTT.

This clonotype has at least ten counts. The chain uses TRBV7-2 and TRBJ2-7; D might be TRBD2 (7 bases). This CDR3 is 15 amino acids long. CDR1 and CDR2 from the germline V gene are SGHTA and FQGNSA. Trimming pared 1 base from V and 5 bases from J, leaving 15 bases between. The DNA for the CDR3 is TGTGCCAGCAGCTTAGTCTCTACGGGGGGCGACGAGCAGTACTTC. It is translated as CASSLVSTGGDEQYF.

The chain is built from TRBV12-3 or TRBV12-4 and TRBJ2-1; 7 bases line up with TRBD1. The CDR3 extends over 15 amino acids. V gave up 4 bases and J gave up 3 bases; unmatched junction bases: 6. This CDR3 reads CASSYRTGLYNEQFF. CDR3 sequence (DNA): TGTGCCAGCAGTTATCGGACAGGTCTCTACAATGAGCAGTTCTTC.

This clonotype was observed a handful of times. The rearrangement links TRBV20-1 to TRBJ2-7; 10 nucleotides align to TRBD2. This CDR3 spans 13 amino acids. The germline CDR1 and CDR2 sequences are DFQATT and SNEGSKA (reference sequence). V shed 6 bases, J shed 7 bases, and the junction held 9 bases outside the gene matches. The CDR3 is CSAVAGGLGEQYF. CDR3 sequence (DNA): TGCAGTGCCGTAGCGGGGGGATTGGGGGAGCAGTACTTC.

Turning to this clonotype: This may come from a read error, since a much larger clone is one base off. V usage is TRBV2 and J usage is TRBJ1-2, with D unresolved. Germline CDR1 is SNHLY and CDR2 is FYNNEI. This CDR3 has 15 residues. For the CDR3, the DNA is TGTGCCAGCAGCCTAAGGGTGGGGAGAAACTATAGCTACACCTTC. It is translated as CASSLRVGRNYSYTF.

This chain connects TRBV20-1 to TRBJ2-7; 9 bases match TRBD1. The CDR3 extends over 14 amino acids. The germline CDR1 and CDR2 sequences are DFQATT and SNEGSKA (reference sequence). J was trimmed by 2 bases and V by 1 base; bases with no gene match: 3. The DNA of the CDR3 is TGCAGTGCTAGAGGAGGACAGGGGACCTACGAGCAGTACTTC. This gives the protein CSARGGQGTYEQYF.

This clonotype was recorded many times. This chain links TRBV7-2 with TRBJ2-5; 8 nucleotides align to TRBD1. The junction had 9 bases not matched to a gene; V was cut back by 4 bases and J by 5 bases. This CDR3 comprises 15 residues. In germline, CDR1 is SGHTA, CDR2 FQGNSA. For the CDR3, the DNA is TGTGCCAGCAGCTCCGAACAGGGGGTCGGGGAGACCCAGTACTTC. This encodes CASSSEQGVGETQYF.

This chain connects TRBV23-1 to TRBJ2-7, with a tentative D call TRBD1 (6 bases). TRBV23-1 is an ORF; its function is uncertain. The CDR3 covers 17 residues. V was trimmed by 0 bases and J by 2 bases, leaving 17 bases between them. CDR3 coding DNA: TGCGCCAGCAGTCAATCGTGGAGAACAGGGACCCCCTACGAGCAGTACTTC. Encoded protein: CASSQSWRTGTPYEQYF.

Only one count was recorded for this clonotype. The V call is TRBV25-1, the J call TRBJ2-1; TRBD2 is a possible D gene (5 bases). Trimming shortened V by 4 bases and J by 9 bases, and 13 bases separated the two germline ends. In germline, CDR1 is MGHDK, CDR2 SYGVNS. There are 13 residues in the CDR3. This CDR3 reads CASSGVGEPEQFF. CDR3 DNA: TGTGCCAGCAGTGGAGTTGGGGAGCCTGAGCAGTTCTTC.

This clonotype was found many times. The chain uses TRBV7-8 and TRBJ2-1, with 11 bases fitting TRBD2. The J segment lost 4 bases and the V segment lost 8 bases, leaving 7 bases of the junction unmatched. The CDR3 has 15 amino acids. CDR1 and CDR2 (germline): SGHVS, FQNEAQ. CDR3 region: CASGMIAGGYNEQFF. In DNA, the CDR3 is TGTGCCAGCGGAATGATAGCGGGGGGGTACAATGAGCAGTTCTTC.

This sequence joins TRBV12-3 or TRBV12-4 and TRBJ2-1; 8 bases match TRBD2. The CDR3 extends over 17 amino acids. With 4 bases clipped from V and 0 bases from J, the junction kept 8 bases outside the gene matches. The CDR3 loop is CASSSRTSRSSYNEQFF. CDR3 in DNA: TGTGCCAGCAGTTCCAGGACTAGCCGGAGCTCCTACAATGAGCAGTTCTTC.

This chain links TRBV28 with TRBJ2-3, with D unresolved. V was clipped by 8 bases and J by 0 bases, with 15 bases between them. Germline V CDR1 and CDR2: MDHEN, SYDVKM. This CDR3 has 15 amino acids. Written as DNA, the CDR3 is TGTGCCAGCCAGAACCCGACCTCTAGCACAGATACGCAGTATTTT. Residues: CASQNPTSSTDTQYF. The whole variable domain, filled in from reference TRBV28 and TRBJ2-3, reads DVKVTQSSRYLVKRTGEKVFLECVQDMDHENMFWYRQDPGLGLRLIYFSYDVKMKEKGDIPEGYSVSREKKERFSLILESASTNQTSMYLCASQNPTSSTDTQYFGPGTRLTVL.

The chain couples TRBV7-2 to TRBJ2-1; D gene ambiguous. CDR1 is SGHTA, CDR2 FQGNSA, per germline. The length of the CDR3 is 15 residues. V was clipped by 4 bases and J by 0 bases, with 10 bases between them. The CDR3 DNA is TGTGCCAGCAGCTCTGACTGGAGCTCCTACAATGAGCAGTTCTTC. Translated: CASSSDWSSYNEQFF.

This clonotype was seen ten or more times. The V call is TRBV7-6, the J call TRBJ2-2; 14 bases match TRBD2. Germline V gives CDR1 SGHVS, CDR2 FNYEAQ. This CDR3 has 17 residues. V trimming: 5 bases; J trimming: 7 bases; junction bases outside the gene matches: 9. CDR3 sequence: CASSTGTSGRFGGELFF. The CDR3 nucleotides read TGTGCCAGCAGCACCGGGACTAGCGGGAGATTCGGCGGGGAGCTGTTTTTT. The complete variable domain, with remaining parts taken from reference TRBV7-6 and TRBJ2-2, reads GAGVSQSPRYKVTKRGQDVALRCDPISGHVSLYWYRQALGQGPEFLTYFNYEAQQDKSGLPNDRFSAERPEGSISTLTIQRTEQRDSAMYRCASSTGTSGRFGGELFFGEGSRLTVL.

The chain links TRBV6-6 to TRBJ2-3; perhaps TRBD1 as D (7 bases). Trimming left V 6 bases short and J 1 base short, with 23 bases between. Germline-derived CDR1 and CDR2 are MNHNY and SVGAGI (reference sequence). This CDR3 is 18 amino acids long. In DNA form, the CDR3 reads TGTGCCAGCAGCTCGGATAACAAAGGAGGGGGCGGCACAGATACGCAGTATTTT. Its protein product is CASSSDNKGGGGTDTQYF.